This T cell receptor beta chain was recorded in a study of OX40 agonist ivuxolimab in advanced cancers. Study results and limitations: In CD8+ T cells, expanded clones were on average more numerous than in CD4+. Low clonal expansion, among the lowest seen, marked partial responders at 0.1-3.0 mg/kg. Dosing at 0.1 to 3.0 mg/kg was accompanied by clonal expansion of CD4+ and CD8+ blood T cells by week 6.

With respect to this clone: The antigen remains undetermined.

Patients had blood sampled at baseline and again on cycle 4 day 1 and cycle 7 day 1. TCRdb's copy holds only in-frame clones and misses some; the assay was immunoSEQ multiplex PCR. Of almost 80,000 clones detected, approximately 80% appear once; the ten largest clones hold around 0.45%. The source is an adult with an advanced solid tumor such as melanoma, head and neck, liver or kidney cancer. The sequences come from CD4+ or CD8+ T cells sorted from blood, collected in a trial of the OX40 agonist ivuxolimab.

CDR3 region: CASSPPSGSNYGYTF. Written as DNA, the CDR3 is TGTGCCAGCTCACCACCCTCCGGGTCTAACTATGGCTACACCTTC. The gene calls are TRBV18 and TRBJ1-2; unclear D gene. The CDR3 consists of 15 residues. Trimming took 0 bases from V and 0 from J, leaving 8 bases between them. Germline CDR1 KGHSH, CDR2 LQKENI. The full variable domain, its missing parts supplied by reference TRBV18 and TRBJ1-2, is NAGVMQNPRHLVRRRGQEARLRCSPMKGHSHVYWYRQLPEEGLKFMVYLQKENIIDESGMPKERFSAEFPKEGPSILRIQQVVRGDSAAYFCASSPPSGSNYGYTFGSGTRLTVV.